The next 12 T cell receptor beta chains were all read from a single sample in a study of tissue T cells after allogeneic stem cell transplantation. Data came from immunoSEQ multiplex PCR; TCRdb stores just in-frame clones and leaves some out. This repertoire shows about 50,000 clones, roughly four fifths found once; its top ten account for 0.7%. What was sequenced was sorted cells pooled from one or two spleens. The receptors shown here come from a pool of C57BL/6 mice in good health.

Points on this clone: Genes here carry mouse names. The DNA ends 1 residue before the CDR3 does, and the rest of the CDR3 is filled in from the germline J gene. J is TRBJ2-7 and V is TRBV2; 8 bases align to TRBD2. V dropped 0 bases and J dropped 0; count of bases not matched to a gene: 1. Germline CDR1 and CDR2: LGHNA and YSYQKL. The CDR3 covers 15 residues. The CDR3 sequence is CASSQELGGSYEQYF. CDR3 bases read: TGTGCCAGCAGCCAAGAGCTGGGGGGCTCCTATGAACAGTAC.

Note on this clone: Here the gene names and germline are mouse. The read finishes 1 residue shy of the CDR3 end, and the germline J gene is used to complete it. The V and J genes are TRBV4 and TRBJ1-6, with D possibly matching TRBD1 (5 bases). TRBJ1-6 has ORF status, its function being uncertain. This CDR3 is built from 17 residues. V was pared by 5 bases and J by 0 bases, with 14 bases between. Germline-derived CDR1 and CDR2 are LGHDT and YNNKQL (reference sequence). CDR3 loop: CASSPPGGNSYNSPLYF. The CDR3 DNA, read in part, is TGTGCCAGCAGCCCTCCGGGGGGGAATTCCTATAATTCGCCCCTCTAC.

In the case of this clone: Gene names refer to mouse genes. Read data end 1 residue before the CDR3 end; the end is taken from the germline J gene. The V call is TRBV13-2, the J call TRBJ1-1; 8 nucleotides line up with TRBD1. CDR3 length: 13 amino acids. Germline assignment: CDR1 NNHNN and CDR2 SYGAGS (reference sequence). V dropped 4 bases and J dropped 3; count of bases not matched to a gene: 2. The CDR3 loop reads CASGRDRYTEVFF. CDR3 DNA, as far as it was read: TGTGCCAGCGGTCGGGACAGGTACACAGAAGTCTTC.

With regard to this clone: Gene names and germline refer to mouse. With the read ending 1 residue before the CDR3 end, the germline J gene is used to fill in that end. The chain recombines TRBV31 with TRBJ1-2; D is unclear. This CDR3 spans 13 amino acids. Trimming pared 1 base from V and 1 base from J, leaving 7 bases between. Germline V lookup: CDR1 GKSSPN, CDR2 SITVG. The CDR3 loop reads CAWSQTGNSDYTF. The covered CDR3 bases are TGTGCCTGGAGTCAGACGGGAAACTCCGACTACACC.

Concerning this clone itself: The gene names given are mouse names. The read gets to within 1 residue of the CDR3 end, and the germline J gene fills in the rest. V and J are TRBV14 and TRBJ1-6, with unresolved D. TRBJ1-6 is annotated as an ORF whose role is uncertain. The V gene lost 0 bases and the J gene lost 5 bases, with 6 bases spanning the gap. This CDR3 region has 14 residues. Germline V CDR1 and CDR2: SGHDT, FRDEAV. Partial CDR3 DNA: TGTGCCAGCAGTTTCTACACCCATAATTCGCCCCTCTAC. Residues: CASSFYTHNSPLY. The CDR3 as a whole reads CASSFYTHNSPLYF.

This clone was counted once. The listed genes are named as in mouse. With the read ending 1 residue before the CDR3 end, the germline J gene is used to fill in that end. The rearrangement joins TRBV19 to TRBJ1-1; no clear D. With 2 bases removed from V and 5 bases from J, the gap between germline ends came to 7 bases. CDR1 is FNHDT and CDR2 is SITEND in the germline V gene (reference sequence). The length of the CDR3 is 12 residues. CDR3 residues: CASSIGQTEVFF. The CDR3 bases that were read are TGTGCCAGCAGTATTGGTCAAACAGAAGTCTTC.

About this clone: Here the gene names and germline are mouse. With the read ending 1 residue before the CDR3 end, the germline J gene is used to fill in that end. The rearrangement links TRBV20 to TRBJ2-3; D is undetermined. Germline V lookup: CDR1 GFQATS, CDR2 STVNSAI. Trimming removed 1 base at V and 0 bases at J, with 5 bases between. The CDR3 is 13 residues long. The CDR3 region is CGARGSSAETLYF. CDR3 DNA, as far as it was read: TGTGGTGCTAGGGGGTCTAGTGCAGAAACGCTGTAT.

Comments on this clone: The genes and germline here are from mouse. Read sequence stops 1 residue before the CDR3 end, and the germline J gene provides the missing end. The rearrangement uses TRBV29 and TRBJ2-5, with TRBD1 identical over 8 bases. The germline V gene encodes CDR1 MSHET and CDR2 SYDVDS. V trimming: 4 bases; J trimming: 2 bases; junction bases outside the gene matches: 2. CDR3 length equals 14 residues. The DNA read from the CDR3 is TGTGCTAGCAGTTCGGGACAGGCCCAAGACACCCAGTAC. This translates into CASSSGQAQDTQY. The CDR3 in its entirety is CASSSGQAQDTQYF.

In regard to this clone: Genes and germline are mouse. The read ends 1 residue before the CDR3 terminus; that terminus is restored from the germline J gene. The V and J genes are TRBV2 and TRBJ2-5; 8 bases agree with TRBD2. This CDR3 contains 17 residues. Germline CDR1 reads LGHNA; CDR2 reads YSYQKL. V trimming: 0 bases; J trimming: 2 bases; junction bases outside the gene matches: 7. The DNA read from the CDR3 is TGTGCCAGCAGCCAAGAAGGGGGGGGGCCGGGCCAAGACACCCAGTAC. As protein: CASSQEGGGPGQDTQY. The whole CDR3 is CASSQEGGGPGQDTQYF. Looking up the rest from reference TRBV2 and TRBJ2-5 gives the full variable domain: DPKIIQKPKYLVAVTGSEKILICEQYLGHNAMYWYRQSAKKPLEFMFSYSYQKLMDNQTASSRFQPQSSKKNHLDLQITALKPDDSATYFCASSQEGGGPGQDTQYFGPGTRLLVL.

Notes on this clone: Mouse germline and gene names are used. The read ends 1 residue early relative to the CDR3; the germline J gene fills the gap. The chain employs TRBV13-2 and TRBJ2-5; TRBD2 agrees at 9 bases. The CDR3 length is 15 residues. V lost 2 bases to trimming and J lost 3 bases; unmatched junction nucleotides: 4. From germline, CDR1 is NNHNN and CDR2 SYGAGS (reference sequence). The CDR3 region is CASGDPGGDQDTQYF. The CDR3 bases that were read are TGTGCCAGCGGTGACCCTGGGGGGGATCAAGACACCCAGTAC.

Worth noting for this clone: Germline and genes: mouse. Coverage ceases 1 residue before the CDR3 finishes, and the germline J gene fills in the end. V gene TRBV24 combines with J gene TRBJ2-4, with D possibly being TRBD1 or TRBD2 (5 bases each). Deletions cut 6 bases from V and 2 bases from J, with 12 bases between. CDR3 length: 14 amino acids. Germline loops: CDR1 KGHTA, CDR2 FRNEEI. The CDR3 protein is CASSSAGHQNTLYF. The part of the CDR3 DNA that was read is TGTGCCAGCAGCTCTGCGGGGCATCAAAACACCTTGTAC.

Remarks on this clone: Mouse names are used for the genes. The read halts 1 residue ahead of the CDR3 end, with the missing end drawn from the germline J gene. The gene calls are TRBV13-2 and TRBJ2-5; 8 bases match TRBD2. CDR1 is NNHNN, CDR2 SYGAGS, per germline (reference sequence). The V segment lost 0 bases and the J segment 3 bases; nucleotides outside the gene matches: 9. The CDR3 loop spans 17 amino acids. Here the CDR3 reads CASGDARGGLEQDTQYF. The part of the CDR3 DNA that was read is TGTGCCAGCGGTGATGCTCGGGGGGGGCTAGAGCAAGACACCCAGTAC.